One and the same sample provided the 3 T cell receptor beta chains below, sequenced in a study of T-cell reconstitution after alpha-beta-depleted transplantation in children. Preparing the TCRbeta library involved the use of unique molecular identifiers. TCRdb redid the calling of the PCR reads with MiXCR, one entry per CDR3 protein. Of some 200,000 distinct CDR3 sequences listed, approximately 8.4% are singletons. This specimen consisted of PBMCs, mostly from graft donor cells, obtained 360 days after TCRalphabeta/CD19-depleted stem cell transplant. The origin of the receptors is a male patient aged 2-10 years who had a stem cell transplant for acute myeloid leukemia, so the T cells may come from the graft donor.

At least ten counts were recorded for this clonotype. The chain joins TRBV29-1 to TRBJ2-7; 7 nucleotides match TRBD1. The CDR3 spans 13 residues. Germline assignment: CDR1 SQVTM and CDR2 ANQGSEA. V was pared by 3 bases and J by 6 bases, with 8 bases of the junction left unmatched. CDR3 in DNA: TGCAGCGTTGACCGACAGGGTGTTGGCGAGCAGTACTTC. Translated: CSVDRQGVGEQYF.

At least ten counts were recorded for this clonotype. The chain uses TRBV7-9 and TRBJ2-3; TRBD2 aligns across 8 bases. The CDR3 is 15 amino acids. Germline-derived CDR1 and CDR2 are SEHNR and FQNEAQ (reference sequence). Trimming at V came to 3 bases and at J to 2 bases, leaving 4 bases not matched to a gene. The CDR3 nucleotides are TGTGCCAGCAGCTTGGGACTAGAGGTCACAGATACGCAGTATTTT. Protein sequence: CASSLGLEVTDTQYF.

In its sample, this clonotype was seen a few times. The chain carries TRBV19 and TRBJ1-2; D call uncertain. This CDR3 region has 14 residues. The germline gives CDR1 LNHDA, CDR2 SQIVND (reference sequence). V lost 5 bases and J lost 2, with 12 bases in between. The CDR3: CASSAAGRNYGYTF. DNA of the CDR3: TGTGCCAGTAGTGCGGCGGGCAGGAACTATGGCTACACCTTC.